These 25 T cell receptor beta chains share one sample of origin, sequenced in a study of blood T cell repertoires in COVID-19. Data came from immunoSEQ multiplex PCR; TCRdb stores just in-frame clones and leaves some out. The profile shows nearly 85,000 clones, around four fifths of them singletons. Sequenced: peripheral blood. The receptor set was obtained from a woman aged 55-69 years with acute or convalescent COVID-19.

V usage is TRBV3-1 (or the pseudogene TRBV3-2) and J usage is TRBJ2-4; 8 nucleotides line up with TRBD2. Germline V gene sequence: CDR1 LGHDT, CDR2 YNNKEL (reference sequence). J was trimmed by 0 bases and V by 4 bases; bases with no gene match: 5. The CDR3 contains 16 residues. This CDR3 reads CASSPPGGVAKNIQYF. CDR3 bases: TGTGCCAGCAGCCCACCGGGGGGGGTAGCCAAAAACATTCAGTACTTC.

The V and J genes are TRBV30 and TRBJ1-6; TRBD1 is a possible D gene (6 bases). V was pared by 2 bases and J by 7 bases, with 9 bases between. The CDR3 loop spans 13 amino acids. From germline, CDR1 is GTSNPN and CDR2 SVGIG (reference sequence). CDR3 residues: CAWSQQGNSPLHF. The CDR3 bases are TGTGCCTGGAGTCAACAGGGCAATTCACCCCTCCACTTT.

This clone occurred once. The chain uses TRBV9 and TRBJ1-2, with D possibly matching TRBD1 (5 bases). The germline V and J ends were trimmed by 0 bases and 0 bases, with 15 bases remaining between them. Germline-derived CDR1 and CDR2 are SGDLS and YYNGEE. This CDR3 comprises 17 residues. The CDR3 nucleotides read TGTGCCAGCAGCGTAGGGTTGTCAGGGCAAGCTAACTATGGCTACACCTTC. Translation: CASSVGLSGQANYGYTF.

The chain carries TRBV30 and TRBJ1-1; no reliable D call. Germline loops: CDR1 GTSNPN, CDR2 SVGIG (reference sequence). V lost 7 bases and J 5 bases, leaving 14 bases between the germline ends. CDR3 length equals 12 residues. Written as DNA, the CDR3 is TGTGCCTCAACCGGAGGGAGGACTGAAGCTTTCTTT. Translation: CASTGGRTEAFF. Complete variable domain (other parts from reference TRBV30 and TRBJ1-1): SQTIHQWPATLVQPVGSPLSLECTVEGTSNPNLYWYRQAAGRGLQLLFYSVGIGQISSEVPQNLSASRPQDRQFILSSKKLLLSDSGFYLCASTGGRTEAFFGQGTRLTVV.

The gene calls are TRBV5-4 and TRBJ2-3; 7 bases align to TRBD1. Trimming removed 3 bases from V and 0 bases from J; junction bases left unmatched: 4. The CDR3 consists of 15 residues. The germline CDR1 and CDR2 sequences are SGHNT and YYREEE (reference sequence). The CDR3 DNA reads TGTGCCAGCAGCTCTCGACAGGGTAGCACAGATACGCAGTATTTT. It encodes CASSSRQGSTDTQYF.

The CDR3, as DNA: TGTGCCAGCAGCGGACAGGCGCATTCTGGAAACACCATATATTTT. The encoded protein is CASSGQAHSGNTIYF. This sequence joins TRBV9 and TRBJ1-3; D is possibly TRBD1 (6 bases). Trimming left V 3 bases short and J 1 base short, with 11 bases between. The length of the CDR3 is 15 residues. Germline V gives CDR1 SGDLS, CDR2 YYNGEE.

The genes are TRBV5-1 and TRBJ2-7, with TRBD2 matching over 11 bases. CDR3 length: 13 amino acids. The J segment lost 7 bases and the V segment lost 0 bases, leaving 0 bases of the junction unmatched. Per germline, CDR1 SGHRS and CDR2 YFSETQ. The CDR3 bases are TGCGCCAGCAGCTTGGTAGCGGGAGGGGAGCAGTACTTC. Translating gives CASSLVAGGEQYF.

The CDR3 coding sequence is TGTGCCAGCAGCGTAGGGGCCGCAACTAATGAAAAACTGTTTTTT. It is translated as CASSVGAATNEKLFF. The chain recombines TRBV9 with TRBJ1-4, with D uncertain. There are 15 residues in the CDR3. The V gene's germline CDR1 is SGDLS and CDR2 YYNGEE. V lost 0 bases to trimming and J lost 0 bases, with 6 bases between them.

The DNA of the CDR3 is TGCGCCAGCAGCGGGCAGATGAACACTGAAGCTTTCTTT. Translated, it gives CASSGQMNTEAFF. V and J are TRBV5-1 and TRBJ1-1; D is uncertain. The length of the CDR3 is 13 residues. The V end lost 4 bases, the J end lost 0 bases, and 7 bases lay between the germline ends. CDR1 is SGHRS and CDR2 is YFSETQ in the germline V gene.

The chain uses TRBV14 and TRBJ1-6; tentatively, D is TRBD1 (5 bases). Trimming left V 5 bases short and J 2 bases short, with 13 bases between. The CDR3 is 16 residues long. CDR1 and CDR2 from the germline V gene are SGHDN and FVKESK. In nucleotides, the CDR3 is TGTGCCAGCAGCGGCGGGGGGGGTGCCTATAATTCACCCCTCCACTTT. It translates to CASSGGGGAYNSPLHF. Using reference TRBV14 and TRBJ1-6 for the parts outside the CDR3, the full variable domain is EAGVTQFPSHSVIEKGQTVTLRCDPISGHDNLYWYRRVMGKEIKFLLHFVKESKQDESGMPNNRFLAERTGGTYSTLKVQPAELEDSGVYFCASSGGGGAYNSPLHFGNGTRLTVT.

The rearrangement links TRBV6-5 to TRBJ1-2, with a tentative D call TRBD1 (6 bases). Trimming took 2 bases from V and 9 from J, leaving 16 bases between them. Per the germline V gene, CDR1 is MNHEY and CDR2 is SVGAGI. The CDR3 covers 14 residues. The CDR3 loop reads CASSYGSGDRSYTF. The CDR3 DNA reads TGTGCCAGCAGTTACGGCTCAGGGGATAGGAGCTACACCTTC.

The CDR3 bases are TGTGCCAGTAGTAGACAGGCTACCGTCGGGGGCTACACCTTC. It is translated as CASSRQATVGGYTF. The J gene is TRBJ1-2, the V gene TRBV19; D is possibly TRBD1 (6 bases). CDR3 length equals 14 residues. The V end lost 4 bases, the J end lost 8 bases, and 17 bases lay between the germline ends. The germline V gene encodes CDR1 LNHDA and CDR2 SQIVND (reference sequence). Based on the CDR3 plus reference TRBV19 and TRBJ1-2, the full variable domain is DGGITQSPKYLFRKEGQNVTLSCEQNLNHDAMYWYRQDPGQGLRLIYYSQIVNDFQKGDIAEGYSVSREKKESFPLTVTSAQKNPTAFYLCASSRQATVGGYTFGSGTRLTVV.

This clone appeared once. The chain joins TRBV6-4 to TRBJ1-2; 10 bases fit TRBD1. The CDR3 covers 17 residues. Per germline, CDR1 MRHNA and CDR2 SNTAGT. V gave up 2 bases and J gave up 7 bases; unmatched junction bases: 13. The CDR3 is CASSDRPLTGGVSGYTF. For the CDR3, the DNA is TGTGCCAGCAGTGACCGCCCCCTGACAGGGGGCGTCTCTGGCTACACCTTC.

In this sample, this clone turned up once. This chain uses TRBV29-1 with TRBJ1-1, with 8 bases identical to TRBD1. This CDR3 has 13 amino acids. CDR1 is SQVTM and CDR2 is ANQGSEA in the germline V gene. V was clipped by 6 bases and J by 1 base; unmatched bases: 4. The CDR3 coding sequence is TGCAGCGTGCCCGGACAGGGGAACACTGAAGCTTTCTTT. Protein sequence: CSVPGQGNTEAFF.

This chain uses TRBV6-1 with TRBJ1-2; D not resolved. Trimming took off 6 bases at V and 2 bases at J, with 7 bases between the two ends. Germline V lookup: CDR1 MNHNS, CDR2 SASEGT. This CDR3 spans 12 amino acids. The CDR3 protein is CASRTGNYGYTF. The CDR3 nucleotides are TGTGCCAGCAGGACGGGGAACTATGGCTACACCTTC.

CDR3 in DNA: TGCGCCAGCAGTGAGGTTTCCGTCAATGAGCAGTTCTTC. It specifies CASSEVSVNEQFF. The chain links TRBV10-2 to TRBJ2-1; D gene uncertain. Germline V gives CDR1 WSHSY, CDR2 SAAADI. CDR3 length equals 13 residues. The V end lost 2 bases, the J end lost 6 bases, and 8 bases lay between the germline ends.

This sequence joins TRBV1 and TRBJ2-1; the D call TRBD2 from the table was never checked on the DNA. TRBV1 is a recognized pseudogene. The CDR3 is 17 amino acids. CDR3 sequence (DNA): TGCACCAGCAGCCATGATTCCGGGACTAGCCAGTCCGGTGAGCAGTTCTTC. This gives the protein CTSSHDSGTSQSGEQFF.

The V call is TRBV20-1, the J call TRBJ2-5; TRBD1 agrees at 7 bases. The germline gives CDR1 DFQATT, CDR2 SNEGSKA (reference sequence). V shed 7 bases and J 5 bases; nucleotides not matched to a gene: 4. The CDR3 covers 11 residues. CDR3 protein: CSEAQGETQYF. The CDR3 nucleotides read TGCAGTGAGGCACAGGGGGAGACCCAGTACTTC.

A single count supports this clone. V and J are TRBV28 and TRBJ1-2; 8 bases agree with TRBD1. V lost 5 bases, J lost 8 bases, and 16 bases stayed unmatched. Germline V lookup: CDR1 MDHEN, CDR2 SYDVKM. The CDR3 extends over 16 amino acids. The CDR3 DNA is TGTGCCAGCAGTACCCCACCGCCAACAGGGGGGGGAGGCTACACCTTC. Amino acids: CASSTPPPTGGGGYTF.

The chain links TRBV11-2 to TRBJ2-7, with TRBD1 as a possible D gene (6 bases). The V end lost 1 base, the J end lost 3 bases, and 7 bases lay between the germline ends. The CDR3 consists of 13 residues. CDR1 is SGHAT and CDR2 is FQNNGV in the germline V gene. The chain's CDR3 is CASSLAGDYEQYF. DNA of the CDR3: TGTGCCAGCAGCTTAGCAGGGGACTACGAGCAGTACTTC. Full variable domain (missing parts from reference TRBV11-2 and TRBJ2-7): EAGVAQSPRYKIIEKRQSVAFWCNPISGHATLYWYQQILGQGPKLLIQFQNNGVVDDSQLPKDRFSAERLKGVDSTLKIQPAKLEDSAVYLCASSLAGDYEQYFGPGTRLTVT.

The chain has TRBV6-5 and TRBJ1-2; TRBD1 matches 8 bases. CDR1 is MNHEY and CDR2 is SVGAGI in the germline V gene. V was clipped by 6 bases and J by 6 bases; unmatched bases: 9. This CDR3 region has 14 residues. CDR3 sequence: CASSPTGGLNGYTF. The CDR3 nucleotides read TGTGCCAGCAGCCCCACAGGGGGGCTAAATGGCTACACCTTC.

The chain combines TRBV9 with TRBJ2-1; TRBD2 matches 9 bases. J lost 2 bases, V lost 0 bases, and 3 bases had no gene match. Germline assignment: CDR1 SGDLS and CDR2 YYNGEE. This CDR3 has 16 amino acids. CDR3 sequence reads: CASSVDPSGAYNEQFF. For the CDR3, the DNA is TGTGCCAGCAGCGTAGACCCTAGCGGGGCCTACAATGAGCAGTTCTTC.

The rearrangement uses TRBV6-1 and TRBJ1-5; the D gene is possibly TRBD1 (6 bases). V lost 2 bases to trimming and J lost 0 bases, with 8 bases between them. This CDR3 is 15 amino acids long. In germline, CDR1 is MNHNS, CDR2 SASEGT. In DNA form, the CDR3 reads TGTGCCAGCAGTGAAATGGGACATAGCAATCAGCCCCAGCATTTT. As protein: CASSEMGHSNQPQHF.

The CDR3 DNA is TGTGCCAGCAGTTACTTCACGTTCGGGGGCTCCTACGAGCAGTACTTC. Its translation: CASSYFTFGGSYEQYF. This chain joins TRBV6-2 or TRBV6-3 and TRBJ2-7; D is possibly TRBD2 (6 bases). Germline loops: CDR1 MNHEY, CDR2 SVGEGT. The CDR3 sequence is 16 residues long. Trimming removed 1 base at V and 0 bases at J, with 13 bases between.

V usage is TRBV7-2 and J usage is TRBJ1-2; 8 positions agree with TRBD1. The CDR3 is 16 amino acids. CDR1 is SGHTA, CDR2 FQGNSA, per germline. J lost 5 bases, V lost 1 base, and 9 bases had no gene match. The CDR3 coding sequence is TGTGCCAGCAGCTTAGATCCCTCCGACAGGGGTTATGGCTACACCTTC. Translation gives CASSLDPSDRGYGYTF.